Listed below are T cell receptor beta chains from one sample, sequenced in a study of OX40 agonist ivuxolimab in advanced cancers. Profiled with immunoSEQ multiplex PCR; TCRdb holds only in-frame clones, not every one. Of tens of thousands of clones listed, around 85% are singletons. The input for sequencing was CD4+ or CD8+ T cells sorted from blood, taken in a trial of the OX40 agonist ivuxolimab. Receptors were obtained from an adult with an advanced solid tumor such as melanoma, head and neck, liver or kidney cancer. Each CDR3 is given with its conserved first and last residue. Each record gives: V gene, CDR3 length, J gene, CDR3 protein.

V gene: TRBV6-1
CDR3 length: 14
J gene: TRBJ2-2
CDR3 protein: CASHRGQNTGELFF

V gene: TRBV7-3
CDR3 length: 14
J gene: TRBJ2-6
CDR3 protein: CASSLAAGANVLTF

V gene: TRBV5-6
CDR3 length: 14
J gene: TRBJ1-2
CDR3 protein: CASSWNQGYYGYTF

V gene: TRBV30
CDR3 length: 14
J gene: TRBJ1-1
CDR3 protein: CAWSVGTTNTEAFF

V gene: TRBV11-2
CDR3 length: 14
J gene: TRBJ2-5
CDR3 protein: CASSHLGYLETQYF

V gene: TRBV5-1
CDR3 length: 14
J gene: TRBJ2-7
CDR3 protein: CASSSVYSTFEQYF

V gene: TRBV6-5
CDR3 length: 16
J gene: TRBJ1-5
CDR3 protein: CASSYSSGGGNQPQHF

V gene: TRBV6-1
CDR3 length: 15
J gene: TRBJ2-1
CDR3 protein: CASQGASGSYNEQFF

V gene: TRBV6-5
CDR3 length: 16
J gene: TRBJ1-6
CDR3 protein: CASSSFPQGESSPLHF

V gene: TRBV2
CDR3 length: 15
J gene: TRBJ1-2
CDR3 protein: CASSVMQGGSYGYTF

V gene: TRBV7-2
CDR3 length: 15
J gene: TRBJ1-2
CDR3 protein: CASSFGVEYNYGYTF